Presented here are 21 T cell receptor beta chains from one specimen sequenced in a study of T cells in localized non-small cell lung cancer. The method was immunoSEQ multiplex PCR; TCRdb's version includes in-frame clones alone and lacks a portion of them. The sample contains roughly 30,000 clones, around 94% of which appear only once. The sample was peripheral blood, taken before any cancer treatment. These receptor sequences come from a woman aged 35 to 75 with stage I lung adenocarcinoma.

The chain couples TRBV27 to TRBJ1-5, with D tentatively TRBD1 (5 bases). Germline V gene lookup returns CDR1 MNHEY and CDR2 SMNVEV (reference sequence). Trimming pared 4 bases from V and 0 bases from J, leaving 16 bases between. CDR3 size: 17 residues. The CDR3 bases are TGTGCCAGCAGTTACCGAATTATAGACAGTAGCAATCAGCCCCAGCATTTT. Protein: CASSYRIIDSSNQPQHF.

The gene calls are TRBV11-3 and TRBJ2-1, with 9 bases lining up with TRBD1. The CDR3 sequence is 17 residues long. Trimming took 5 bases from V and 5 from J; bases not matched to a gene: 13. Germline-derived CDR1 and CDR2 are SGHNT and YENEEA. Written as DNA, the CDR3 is TGTGCCAGCAGCCTCGAGGTGGGGACAGGGAGCAACAATGAGCAGTTCTTC. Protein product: CASSLEVGTGSNNEQFF. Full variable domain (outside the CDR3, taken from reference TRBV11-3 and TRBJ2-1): EAGVVQSPRYKIIEKKQPVAFWCNPISGHNTLYWYLQNLGQGPELLIRYENEEAVDDSQLPKDRFSAERLKGVDSTLKIQPAELGDSAVYLCASSLEVGTGSNNEQFFGPGTRLTVL.

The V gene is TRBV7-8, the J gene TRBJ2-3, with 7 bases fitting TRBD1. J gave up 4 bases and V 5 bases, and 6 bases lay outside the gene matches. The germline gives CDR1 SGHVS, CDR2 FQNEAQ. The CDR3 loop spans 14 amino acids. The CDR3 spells CASSIRGNADTQYF. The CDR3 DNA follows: TGTGCCAGCAGCATCAGGGGGAATGCAGATACGCAGTATTTT.

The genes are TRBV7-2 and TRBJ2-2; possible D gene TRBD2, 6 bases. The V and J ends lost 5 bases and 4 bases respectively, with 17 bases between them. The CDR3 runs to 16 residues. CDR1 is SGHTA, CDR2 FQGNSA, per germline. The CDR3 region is CASSRIADGSTGELFF. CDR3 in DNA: TGTGCCAGCAGCCGCATAGCGGACGGGAGCACCGGGGAGCTGTTTTTT.

The CDR3 spells CASSSRTGGAYEQYF. The CDR3 nucleotides read TGTGCCAGCAGTTCTAGGACAGGGGGAGCCTACGAGCAGTACTTC. J is TRBJ2-7 and V is TRBV28, with 10 positions matching TRBD1. After removal of 4 bases from V and 2 bases from J, the junction contained 5 bases not matched to a gene. The CDR3 covers 15 residues. Germline loops: CDR1 MDHEN, CDR2 SYDVKM.

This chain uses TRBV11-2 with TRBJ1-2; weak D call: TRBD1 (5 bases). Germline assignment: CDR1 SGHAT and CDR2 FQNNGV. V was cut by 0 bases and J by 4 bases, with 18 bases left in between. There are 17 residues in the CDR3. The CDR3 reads CASSLDETLARGYGYTF. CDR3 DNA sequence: TGTGCCAGCAGCTTAGATGAGACTCTCGCAAGGGGCTATGGCTACACCTTC. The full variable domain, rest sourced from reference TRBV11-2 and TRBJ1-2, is EAGVAQSPRYKIIEKRQSVAFWCNPISGHATLYWYQQILGQGPKLLIQFQNNGVVDDSQLPKDRFSAERLKGVDSTLKIQPAKLEDSAVYLCASSLDETLARGYGYTFGSGTRLTVV.

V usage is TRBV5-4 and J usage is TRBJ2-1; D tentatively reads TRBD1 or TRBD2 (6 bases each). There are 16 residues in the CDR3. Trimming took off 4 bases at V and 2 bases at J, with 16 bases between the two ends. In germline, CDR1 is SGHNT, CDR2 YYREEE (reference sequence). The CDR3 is CASSGGPQGTYNEQFF. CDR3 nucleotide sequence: TGTGCCAGCAGCGGGGGGCCCCAGGGAACCTACAATGAGCAGTTCTTC. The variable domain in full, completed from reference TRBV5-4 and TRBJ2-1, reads ETGVTQSPTHLIKTRGQQVTLRCSSQSGHNTVSWYQQALGQGPQFIFQYYREEENGRGNFPPRFSGLQFPNYSSELNVNALELDDSALYLCASSGGPQGTYNEQFFGPGTRLTVL.

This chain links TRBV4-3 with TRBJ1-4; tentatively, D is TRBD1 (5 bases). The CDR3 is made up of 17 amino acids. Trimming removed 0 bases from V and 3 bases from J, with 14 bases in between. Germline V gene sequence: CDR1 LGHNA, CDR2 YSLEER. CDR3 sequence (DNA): TGCGCCAGCAGCCAAGACTCCGGGGGACGGCCTAATGAAAAACTGTTTTTT. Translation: CASSQDSGGRPNEKLFF.

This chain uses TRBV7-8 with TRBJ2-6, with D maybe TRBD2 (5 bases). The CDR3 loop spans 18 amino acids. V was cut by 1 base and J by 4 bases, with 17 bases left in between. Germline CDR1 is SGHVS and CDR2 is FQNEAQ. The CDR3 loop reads CASSLVRFRGAGANVLTF. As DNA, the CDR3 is TGTGCCAGCAGCTTAGTAAGATTTCGGGGTGCCGGGGCCAACGTCCTGACTTTC. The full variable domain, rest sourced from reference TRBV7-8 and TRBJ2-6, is GAGVSQSPRYKVAKRGQDVALRCDPISGHVSLFWYQQALGQGPEFLTYFQNEAQLDKSGLPSDRFFAERPEGSVSTLKIQRTQQEDSAVYLCASSLVRFRGAGANVLTFGAGSRLTVL.

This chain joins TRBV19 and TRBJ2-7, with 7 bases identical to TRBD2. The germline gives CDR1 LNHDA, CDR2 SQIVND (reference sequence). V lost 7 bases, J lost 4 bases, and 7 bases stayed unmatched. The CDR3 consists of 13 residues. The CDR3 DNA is TGTGCCAGTATGGGGCGGGAGACATACGAGCAGTACTTC. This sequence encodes CASMGRETYEQYF.

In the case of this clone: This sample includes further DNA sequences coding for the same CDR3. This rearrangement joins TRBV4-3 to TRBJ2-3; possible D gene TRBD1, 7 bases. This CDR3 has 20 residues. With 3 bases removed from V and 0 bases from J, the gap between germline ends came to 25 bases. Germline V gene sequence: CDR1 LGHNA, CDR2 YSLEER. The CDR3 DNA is TGCGCCAGCAGCCAGGGCCAGGGGGGCCGTGATATCTATAGCACAGATACGCAGTATTTT. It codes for CASSQGQGGRDIYSTDTQYF.

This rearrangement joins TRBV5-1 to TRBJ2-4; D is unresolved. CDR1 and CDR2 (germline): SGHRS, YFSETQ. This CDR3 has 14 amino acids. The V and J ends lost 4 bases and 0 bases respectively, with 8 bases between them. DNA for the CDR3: TGCGCCAGCAGCCCCAGACTAGCCAAAAACATTCAGTACTTC. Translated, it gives CASSPRLAKNIQYF.

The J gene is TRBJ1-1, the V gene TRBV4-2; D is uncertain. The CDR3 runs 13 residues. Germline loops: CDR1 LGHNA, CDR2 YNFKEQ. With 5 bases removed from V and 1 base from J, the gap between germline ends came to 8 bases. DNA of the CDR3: TGTGCCAGCAGCTTAGGGCAGAACACTGAAGCTTTCTTT. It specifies CASSLGQNTEAFF.

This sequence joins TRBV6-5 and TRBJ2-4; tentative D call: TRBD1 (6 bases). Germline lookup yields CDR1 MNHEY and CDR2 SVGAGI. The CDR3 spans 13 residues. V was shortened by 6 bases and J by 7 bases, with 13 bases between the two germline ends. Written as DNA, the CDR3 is TGTGCCAGCAGCCTCCGCAGGGGCAACATTCAGTACTTC. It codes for CASSLRRGNIQYF.

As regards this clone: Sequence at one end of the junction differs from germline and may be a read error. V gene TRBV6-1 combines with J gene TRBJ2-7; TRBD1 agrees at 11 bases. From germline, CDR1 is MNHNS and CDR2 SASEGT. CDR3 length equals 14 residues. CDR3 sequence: CASRAGTGGAKGNF. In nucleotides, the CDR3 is TGTGCCAGCAGAGCCGGGACAGGGGGGGCCAAGGGGAACTTC.

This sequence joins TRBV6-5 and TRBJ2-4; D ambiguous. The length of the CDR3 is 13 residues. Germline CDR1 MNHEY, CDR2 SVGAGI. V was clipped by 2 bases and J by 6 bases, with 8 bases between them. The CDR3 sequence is CASSYRFGNIQYF. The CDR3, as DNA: TGTGCCAGCAGTTACAGGTTTGGAAACATTCAGTACTTC.

CDR3 sequence (DNA): TGTGCCAGCAGCCCCGGACTCAGCGCAGATACGCAGTATTTT. Protein sequence: CASSPGLSADTQYF. The chain is built from TRBV5-4 and TRBJ2-3; tentatively, D is TRBD2 (5 bases). V was clipped by 4 bases and J by 4 bases, with 13 bases between them. Germline assignment: CDR1 SGHNT and CDR2 YYREEE (reference sequence). This CDR3 spans 14 amino acids.

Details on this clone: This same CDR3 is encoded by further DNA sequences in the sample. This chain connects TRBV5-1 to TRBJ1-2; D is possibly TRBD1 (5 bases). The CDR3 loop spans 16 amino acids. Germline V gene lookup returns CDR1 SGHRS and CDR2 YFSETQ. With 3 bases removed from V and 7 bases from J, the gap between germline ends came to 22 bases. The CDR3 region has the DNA TGCGCCAGCAGCTCTTTCGGACCGGGGATGGGGGGTGGCTACACCTTC. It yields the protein CASSSFGPGMGGGYTF.

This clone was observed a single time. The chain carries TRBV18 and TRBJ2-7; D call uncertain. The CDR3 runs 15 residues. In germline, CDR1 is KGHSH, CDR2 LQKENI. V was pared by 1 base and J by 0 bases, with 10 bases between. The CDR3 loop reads CASSPRPASSYEQYF. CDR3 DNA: TGTGCCAGCTCACCACGACCCGCTAGCTCCTACGAGCAGTACTTC.

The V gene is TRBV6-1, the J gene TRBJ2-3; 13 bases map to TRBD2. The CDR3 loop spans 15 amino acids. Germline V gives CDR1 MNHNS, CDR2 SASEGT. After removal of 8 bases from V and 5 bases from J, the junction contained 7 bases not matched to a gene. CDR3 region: CASLTGTSGKDTQYF. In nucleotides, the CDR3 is TGTGCCAGCTTAACCGGGACTAGCGGGAAAGATACGCAGTATTTT.

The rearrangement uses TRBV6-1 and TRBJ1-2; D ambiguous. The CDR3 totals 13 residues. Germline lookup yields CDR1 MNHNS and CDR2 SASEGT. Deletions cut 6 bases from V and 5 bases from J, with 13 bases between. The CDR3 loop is CASSAGSFYGYTF. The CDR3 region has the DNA TGTGCCAGCAGCGCCGGGTCCTTTTATGGCTACACCTTC.